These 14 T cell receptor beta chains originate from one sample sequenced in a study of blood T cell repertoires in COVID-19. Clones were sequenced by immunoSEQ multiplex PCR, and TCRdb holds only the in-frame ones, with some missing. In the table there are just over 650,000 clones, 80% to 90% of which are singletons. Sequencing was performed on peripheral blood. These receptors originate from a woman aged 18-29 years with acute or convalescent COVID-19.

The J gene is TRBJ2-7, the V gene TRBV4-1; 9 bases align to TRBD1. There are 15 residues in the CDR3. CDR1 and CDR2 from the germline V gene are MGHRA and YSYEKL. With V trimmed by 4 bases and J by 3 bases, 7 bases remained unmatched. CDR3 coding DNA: TGCGCCAGCAGCCCTTGGACAGGGGTGGACTACGAGCAGTACTTC. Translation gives CASSPWTGVDYEQYF.

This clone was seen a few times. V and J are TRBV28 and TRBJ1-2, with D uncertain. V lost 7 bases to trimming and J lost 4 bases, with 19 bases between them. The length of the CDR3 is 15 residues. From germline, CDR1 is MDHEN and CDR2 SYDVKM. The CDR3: CASNKIDLRVYGYTF. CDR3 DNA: TGTGCCAGCAACAAAATCGACCTTCGGGTCTATGGCTACACCTTC.

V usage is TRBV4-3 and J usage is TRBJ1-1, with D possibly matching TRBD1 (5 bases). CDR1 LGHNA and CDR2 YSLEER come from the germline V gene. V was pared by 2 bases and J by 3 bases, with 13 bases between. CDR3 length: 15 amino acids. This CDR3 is CASSQHRQRYTEAFF. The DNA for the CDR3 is TGCGCCAGCAGCCAACATAGACAGAGATACACTGAAGCTTTCTTT.

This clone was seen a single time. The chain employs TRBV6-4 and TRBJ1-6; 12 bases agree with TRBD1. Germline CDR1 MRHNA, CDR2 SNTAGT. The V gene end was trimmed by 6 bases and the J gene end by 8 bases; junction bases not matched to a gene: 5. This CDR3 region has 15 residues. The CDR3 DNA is TGTGCCAGCAGAACCCGGGACAGGGGGCATTCACCCCTCCACTTT. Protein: CASRTRDRGHSPLHF.

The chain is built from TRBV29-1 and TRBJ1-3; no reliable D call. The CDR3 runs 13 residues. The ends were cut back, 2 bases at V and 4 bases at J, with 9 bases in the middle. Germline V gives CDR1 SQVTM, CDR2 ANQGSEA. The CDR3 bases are TGCAGCGTTGAATCAGTAGCCGGAAACACCATATATTTT. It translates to CSVESVAGNTIYF. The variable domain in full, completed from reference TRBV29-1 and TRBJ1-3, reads SAVISQKPSRDICQRGTSLTIQCQVDSQVTMMFWYRQQPGQSLTLIATANQGSEATYESGFVIDKFPISRPNLTFSTLTVSNMSPEDSSIYLCSVESVAGNTIYFGEGSWLTVV.

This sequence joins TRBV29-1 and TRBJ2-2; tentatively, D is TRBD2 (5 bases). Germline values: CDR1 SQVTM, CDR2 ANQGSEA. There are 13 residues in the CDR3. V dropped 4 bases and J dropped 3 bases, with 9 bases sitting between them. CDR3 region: CSVVRTYTGELFF. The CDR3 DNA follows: TGCAGCGTTGTCCGGACTTACACCGGGGAGCTGTTTTTT.

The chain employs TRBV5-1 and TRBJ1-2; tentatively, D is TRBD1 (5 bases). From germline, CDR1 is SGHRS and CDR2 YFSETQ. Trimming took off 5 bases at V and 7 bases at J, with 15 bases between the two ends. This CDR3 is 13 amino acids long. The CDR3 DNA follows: TGCGCCAGCAGTTTTCCTGGGGCTGGTGGCTACACCTTC. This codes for CASSFPGAGGYTF.

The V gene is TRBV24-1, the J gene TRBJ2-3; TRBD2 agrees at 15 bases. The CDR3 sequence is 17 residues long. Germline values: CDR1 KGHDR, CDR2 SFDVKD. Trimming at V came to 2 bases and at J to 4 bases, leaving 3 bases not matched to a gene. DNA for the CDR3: TGTGCCACCAGTGATTCCCGGACTAGCGGGGGGGCAGATACGCAGTATTTT. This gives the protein CATSDSRTSGGADTQYF.

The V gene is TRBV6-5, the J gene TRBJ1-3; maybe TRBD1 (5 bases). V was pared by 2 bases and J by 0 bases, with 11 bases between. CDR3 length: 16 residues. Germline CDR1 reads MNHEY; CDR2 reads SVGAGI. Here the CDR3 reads CASSYPSTDSGNTIYF. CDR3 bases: TGTGCCAGCAGTTACCCGTCGACAGACTCTGGAAACACCATATATTTT.

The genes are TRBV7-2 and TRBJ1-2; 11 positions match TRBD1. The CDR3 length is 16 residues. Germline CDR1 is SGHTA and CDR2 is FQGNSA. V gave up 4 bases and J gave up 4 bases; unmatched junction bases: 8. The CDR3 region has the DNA TGTGCCAGCAGCTCGTCGGACAGGGGGCTCCTCTATGGCTACACCTTC. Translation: CASSSSDRGLLYGYTF.

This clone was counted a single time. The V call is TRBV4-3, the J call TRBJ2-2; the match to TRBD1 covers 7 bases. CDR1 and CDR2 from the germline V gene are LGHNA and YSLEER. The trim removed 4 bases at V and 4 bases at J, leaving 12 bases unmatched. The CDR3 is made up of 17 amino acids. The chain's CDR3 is CASSLEGTARGTGELFF. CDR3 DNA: TGCGCCAGCAGCCTAGAGGGGACAGCCCGGGGCACCGGGGAGCTGTTTTTT.

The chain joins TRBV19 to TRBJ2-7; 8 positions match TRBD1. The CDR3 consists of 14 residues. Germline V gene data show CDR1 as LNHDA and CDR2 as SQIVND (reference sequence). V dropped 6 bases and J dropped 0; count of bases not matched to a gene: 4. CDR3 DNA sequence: TGTGCCAGTAGCGCGGGACAGGTCTCCTACGAGCAGTACTTC. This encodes CASSAGQVSYEQYF. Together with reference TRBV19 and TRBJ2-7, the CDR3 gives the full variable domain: DGGITQSPKYLFRKEGQNVTLSCEQNLNHDAMYWYRQDPGQGLRLIYYSQIVNDFQKGDIAEGYSVSREKKESFPLTVTSAQKNPTAFYLCASSAGQVSYEQYFGPGTRLTVT.

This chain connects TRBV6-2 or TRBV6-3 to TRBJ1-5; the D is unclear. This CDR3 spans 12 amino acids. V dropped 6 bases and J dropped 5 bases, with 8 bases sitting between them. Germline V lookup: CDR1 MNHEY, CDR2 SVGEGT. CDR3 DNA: TGTGCCAGCAGCACTCTGTATCAGCCCCAGCATTTT. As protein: CASSTLYQPQHF.

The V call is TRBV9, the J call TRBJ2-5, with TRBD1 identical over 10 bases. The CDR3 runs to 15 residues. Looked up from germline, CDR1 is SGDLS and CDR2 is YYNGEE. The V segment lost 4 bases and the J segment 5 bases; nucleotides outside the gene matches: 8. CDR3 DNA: TGTGCCAGCAGCCAGGGACAGGGGCCGTGGGAGACCCAGTACTTC. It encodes CASSQGQGPWETQYF.